This record concerns one T cell receptor beta chain sequence. Its cognate antigen is unknown. Between the trimmed V and J ends, which lost 6 bases and 0 bases, there was a span of 11 bases. Germline CDR1 SGHRS, CDR2 YFSETQ. The CDR3 length is 14 residues. TCRdb keeps only in-frame clones here, not all; method: immunoSEQ multiplex PCR. The sample consists of under 35,000 clones, roughly 90% of them appearing once. The data were obtained in a study of T cell responses to AZD1222 COVID-19 vaccine. The study, taken as a whole, reports: Reportedly, close to half of spike-specific TCRs are directed against unmutated variant regions. CD4 TCRs associated with vaccination spanned spike, dominating at 160-218 and 743-854. Clonal diversity may have been underestimated in mostly white British donors.

Sequenced here: peripheral blood, sampled 28 days after the second AZD1222 dose. The chain has TRBV5-1 and TRBJ2-3, with D perhaps matching TRBD2 (5 bases). This receptor was identified in an adult who received the AZD1222 COVID-19 vaccine. CDR3 in amino acids: CASTRSSSTDTQYF. The CDR3, as DNA: TGCGCCAGCACGCGGTCTAGCAGCACAGATACGCAGTATTTT.